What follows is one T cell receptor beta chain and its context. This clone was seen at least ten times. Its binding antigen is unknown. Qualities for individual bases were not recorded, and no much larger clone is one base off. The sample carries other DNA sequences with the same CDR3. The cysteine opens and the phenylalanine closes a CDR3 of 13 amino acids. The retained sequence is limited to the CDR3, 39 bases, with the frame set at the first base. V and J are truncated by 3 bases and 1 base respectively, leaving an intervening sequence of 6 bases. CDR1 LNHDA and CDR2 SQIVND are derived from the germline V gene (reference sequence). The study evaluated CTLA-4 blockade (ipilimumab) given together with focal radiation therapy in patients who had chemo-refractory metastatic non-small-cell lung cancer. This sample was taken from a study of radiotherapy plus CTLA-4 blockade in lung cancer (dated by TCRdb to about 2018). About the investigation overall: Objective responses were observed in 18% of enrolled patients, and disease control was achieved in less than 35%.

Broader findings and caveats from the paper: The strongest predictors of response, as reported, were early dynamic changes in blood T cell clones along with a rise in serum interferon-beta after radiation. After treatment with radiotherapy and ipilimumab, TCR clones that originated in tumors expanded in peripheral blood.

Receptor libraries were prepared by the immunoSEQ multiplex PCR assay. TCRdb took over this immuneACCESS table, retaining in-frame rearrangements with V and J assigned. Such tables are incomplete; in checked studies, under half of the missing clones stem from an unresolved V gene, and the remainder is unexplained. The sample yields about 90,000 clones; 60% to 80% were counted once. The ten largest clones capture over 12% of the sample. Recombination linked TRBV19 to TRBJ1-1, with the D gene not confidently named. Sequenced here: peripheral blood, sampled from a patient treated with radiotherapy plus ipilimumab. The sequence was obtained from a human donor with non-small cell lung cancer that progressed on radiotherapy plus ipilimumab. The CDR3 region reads CASSIWGNTEAFF. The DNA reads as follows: TGTGCCAGTAGTATTTGGGGGAACACTGAAGCTTTCTTT.